The entry below gives a single T cell receptor (beta chain) sequence along with its context. Antigen specificity is unknown. These data are taken from a study of cytomegalovirus exposure and HLA in healthy donors. The V gene end was trimmed by 3 bases and the J gene end by 4 bases; junction bases not matched to a gene: 3. Per the germline V gene, CDR1 is SGHRS and CDR2 is YFSETQ. There are 15 residues in the CDR3. Study results and limitations: A few V segments could not be told apart, such as TRBV6-2 and TRBV6-3, and were left out.

Amplification used 60 Vbeta primers and 13 Jbeta primers. Profiling relied on immunoSEQ multiplex PCR, and the TCRdb table lists in-frame clones only, not all of them. The table for this sample gives about 200,000 clones. Sequenced input: PBMCs. This clonotype originated in a girl under 10 years old in good health and CMV-seropositive. The J gene is TRBJ1-5, the V gene TRBV5-1; 11 bases fit TRBD1. In DNA, the CDR3 is TGCGCCAGCAGCTCCGGACAGGGGGCGAATCAGCCCCAGCATTTT. Translated: CASSSGQGANQPQHF.